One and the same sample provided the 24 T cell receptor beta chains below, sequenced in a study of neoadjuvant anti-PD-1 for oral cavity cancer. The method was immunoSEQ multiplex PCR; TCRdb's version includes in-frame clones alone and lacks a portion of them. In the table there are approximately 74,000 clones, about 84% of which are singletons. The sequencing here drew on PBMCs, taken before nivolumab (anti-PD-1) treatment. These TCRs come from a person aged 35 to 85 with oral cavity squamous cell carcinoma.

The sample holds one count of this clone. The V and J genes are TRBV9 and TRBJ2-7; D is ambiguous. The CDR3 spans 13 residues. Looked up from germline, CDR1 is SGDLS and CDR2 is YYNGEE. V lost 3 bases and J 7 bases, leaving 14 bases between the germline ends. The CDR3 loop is CASSGRRAWEQYF. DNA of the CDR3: TGTGCCAGCAGCGGAAGACGAGCTTGGGAGCAGTACTTC.

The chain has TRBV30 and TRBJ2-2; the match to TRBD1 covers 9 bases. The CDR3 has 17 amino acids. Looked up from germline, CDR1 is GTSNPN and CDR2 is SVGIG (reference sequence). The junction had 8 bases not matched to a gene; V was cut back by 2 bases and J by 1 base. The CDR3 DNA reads TGTGCCTGGAGTATTAAAACAGGGGGCAGGAACACCGGGGAGCTGTTTTTT. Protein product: CAWSIKTGGRNTGELFF.

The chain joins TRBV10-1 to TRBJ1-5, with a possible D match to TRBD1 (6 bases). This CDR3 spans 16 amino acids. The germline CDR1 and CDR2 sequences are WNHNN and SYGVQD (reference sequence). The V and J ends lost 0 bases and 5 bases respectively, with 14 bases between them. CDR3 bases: TGCGCCAGCAGTGAGTCGACAGGAAGCAAGGATCAGCCCCAGCATTTT. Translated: CASSESTGSKDQPQHF.

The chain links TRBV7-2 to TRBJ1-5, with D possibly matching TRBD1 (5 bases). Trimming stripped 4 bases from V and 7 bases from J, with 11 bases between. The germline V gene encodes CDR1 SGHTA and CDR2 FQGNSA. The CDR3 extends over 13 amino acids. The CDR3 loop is CASSSGGRQPQHF. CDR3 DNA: TGTGCCAGCAGCTCTGGGGGTAGGCAGCCCCAGCATTTT.

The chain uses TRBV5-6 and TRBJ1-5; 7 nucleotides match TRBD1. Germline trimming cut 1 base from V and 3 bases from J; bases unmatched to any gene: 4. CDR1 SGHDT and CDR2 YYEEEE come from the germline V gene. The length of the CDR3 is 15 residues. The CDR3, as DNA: TGTGCCAGCAGCTTGAGGGGGACAGTCAATCAGCCCCAGCATTTT. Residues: CASSLRGTVNQPQHF.

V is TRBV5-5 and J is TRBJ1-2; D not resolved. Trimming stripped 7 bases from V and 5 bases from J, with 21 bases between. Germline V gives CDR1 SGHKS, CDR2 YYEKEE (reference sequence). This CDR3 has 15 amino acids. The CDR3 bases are TGTGCCAGCCGTCGGTCGGCAGATGCTATTTATGGCTACACCTTC. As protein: CASRRSADAIYGYTF.

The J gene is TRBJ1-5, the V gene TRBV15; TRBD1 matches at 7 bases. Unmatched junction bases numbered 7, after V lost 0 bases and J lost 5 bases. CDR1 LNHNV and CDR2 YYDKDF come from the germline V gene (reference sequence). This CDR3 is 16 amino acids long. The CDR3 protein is CATSRDLTGLDQPQHF. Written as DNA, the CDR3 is TGTGCCACCAGCAGAGATCTGACAGGGTTGGATCAGCCCCAGCATTTT.

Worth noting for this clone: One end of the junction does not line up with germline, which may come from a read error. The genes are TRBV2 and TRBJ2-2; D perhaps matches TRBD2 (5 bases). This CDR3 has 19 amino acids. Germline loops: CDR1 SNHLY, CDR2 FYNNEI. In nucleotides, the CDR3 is TGTGCCAGCAGTGAAGCGAGAACTTCCACTCCCGCGAACACCGGGGAGCTATTTTTT. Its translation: CASSEARTSTPANTGELFF.

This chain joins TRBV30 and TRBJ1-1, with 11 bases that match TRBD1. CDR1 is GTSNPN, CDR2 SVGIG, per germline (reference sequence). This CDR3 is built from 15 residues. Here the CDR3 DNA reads TGTGCTGGAAAACCCGGGACAGGGGGATGGACTGAAGCTTTCTTT. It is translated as CAGKPGTGGWTEAFF. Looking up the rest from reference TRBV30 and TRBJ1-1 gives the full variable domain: SQTIHQWPATLVQPVGSPLSLECTVEGTSNPNLYWYRQAAGRGLQLLFYSVGIGQISSEVPQNLSASRPQDRQFILSSKKLLLSDSGFYLCAGKPGTGGWTEAFFGQGTRLTVV.

The CDR3: CASSPVSGSPGDTQYF. CDR3 DNA sequence: TGTGCCAGCAGTCCCGTTAGCGGGAGCCCCGGGGATACGCAGTATTTT. The chain carries TRBV27 and TRBJ2-3; 9 nucleotides match TRBD2. V shed 5 bases, J shed 6 bases, and the junction held 12 bases outside the gene matches. Germline-derived CDR1 and CDR2 are MNHEY and SMNVEV (reference sequence). The length of the CDR3 is 16 residues.

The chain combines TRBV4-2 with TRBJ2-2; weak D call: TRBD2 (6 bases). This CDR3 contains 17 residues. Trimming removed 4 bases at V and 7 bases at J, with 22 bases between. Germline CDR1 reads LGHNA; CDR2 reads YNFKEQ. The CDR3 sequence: CASSPLGGGSGGGELFF. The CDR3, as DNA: TGTGCCAGCAGCCCCCTCGGAGGAGGGAGTGGAGGCGGGGAGCTGTTTTTT.

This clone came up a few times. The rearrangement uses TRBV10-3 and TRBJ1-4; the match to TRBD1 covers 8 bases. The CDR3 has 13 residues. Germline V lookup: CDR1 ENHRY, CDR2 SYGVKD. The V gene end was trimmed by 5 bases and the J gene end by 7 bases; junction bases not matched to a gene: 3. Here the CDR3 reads CAISSGQGEKLFF. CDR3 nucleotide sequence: TGTGCCATCAGTTCCGGACAGGGTGAAAAACTGTTTTTT.

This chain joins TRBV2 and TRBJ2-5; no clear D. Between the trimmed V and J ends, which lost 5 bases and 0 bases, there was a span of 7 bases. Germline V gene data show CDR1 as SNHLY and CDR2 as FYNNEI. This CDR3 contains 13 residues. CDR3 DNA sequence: TGTGCCAGCAGTAACCCGTACCAAGAGACCCAGTACTTC. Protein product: CASSNPYQETQYF.

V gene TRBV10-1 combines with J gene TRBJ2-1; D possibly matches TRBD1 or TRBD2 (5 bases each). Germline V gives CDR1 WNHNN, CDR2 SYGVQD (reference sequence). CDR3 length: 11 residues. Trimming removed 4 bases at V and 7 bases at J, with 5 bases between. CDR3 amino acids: CASSGGNEQFF. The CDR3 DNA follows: TGCGCCAGCAGTGGGGGGAATGAGCAGTTCTTC.

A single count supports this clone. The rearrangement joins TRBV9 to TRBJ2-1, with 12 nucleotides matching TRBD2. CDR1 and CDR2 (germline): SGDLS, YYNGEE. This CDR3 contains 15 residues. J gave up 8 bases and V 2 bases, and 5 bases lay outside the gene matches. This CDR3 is CASSVTSGRSDEQFF. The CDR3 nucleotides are TGTGCCAGCAGCGTGACTAGCGGGAGATCAGATGAGCAGTTCTTC.

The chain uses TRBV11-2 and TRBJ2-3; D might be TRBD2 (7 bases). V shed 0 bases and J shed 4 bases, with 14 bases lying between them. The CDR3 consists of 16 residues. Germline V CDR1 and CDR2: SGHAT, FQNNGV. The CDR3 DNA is TGTGCCAGCAGCTTAGAATCGGGCGGGGGCGCAGATACGCAGTATTTT. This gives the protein CASSLESGGGADTQYF.

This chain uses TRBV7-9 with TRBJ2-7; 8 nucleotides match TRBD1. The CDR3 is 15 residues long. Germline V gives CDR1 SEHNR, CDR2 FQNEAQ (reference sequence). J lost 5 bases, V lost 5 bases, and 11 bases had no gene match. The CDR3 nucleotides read TGTGCCAGCAGCCCCCGGGACAGGCTCGTCCACGAGCAGTACTTC. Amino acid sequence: CASSPRDRLVHEQYF.

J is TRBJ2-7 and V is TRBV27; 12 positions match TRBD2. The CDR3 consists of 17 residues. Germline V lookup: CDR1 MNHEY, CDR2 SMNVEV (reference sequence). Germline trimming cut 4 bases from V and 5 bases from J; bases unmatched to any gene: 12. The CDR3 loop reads CASSSPASGRVNHEQYF. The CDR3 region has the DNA TGTGCCAGCAGTTCCCCGGCTAGCGGGAGGGTAAACCACGAGCAGTACTTC.

CDR3: CASSLVGEVTQYF. The CDR3 DNA follows: TGTGCCAGCAGCTTAGTCGGAGAGGTTACGCAGTATTTT. This chain links TRBV7-9 with TRBJ2-3; D ambiguous. CDR3 length equals 13 residues. The germline V and J ends were trimmed by 1 base and 8 bases, with 10 bases remaining between them. In germline, CDR1 is SEHNR, CDR2 FQNEAQ (reference sequence).

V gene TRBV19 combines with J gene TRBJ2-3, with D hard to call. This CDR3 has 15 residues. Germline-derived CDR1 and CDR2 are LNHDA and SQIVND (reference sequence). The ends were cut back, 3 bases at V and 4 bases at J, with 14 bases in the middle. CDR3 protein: CASSIWLLGADTQYF. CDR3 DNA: TGTGCCAGTAGTATCTGGTTATTAGGCGCAGATACGCAGTATTTT.

The CDR3 nucleotides are TGCAGCGTTGCGACGGGAGGCCGGGAGCTGTTTTTT. Protein: CSVATGGRELFF. J is TRBJ2-2 and V is TRBV29-1; 7 nucleotides match TRBD2. With V trimmed by 4 bases and J by 9 bases, 5 bases remained unmatched. CDR3 length equals 12 residues. Germline V lookup: CDR1 SQVTM, CDR2 ANQGSEA.

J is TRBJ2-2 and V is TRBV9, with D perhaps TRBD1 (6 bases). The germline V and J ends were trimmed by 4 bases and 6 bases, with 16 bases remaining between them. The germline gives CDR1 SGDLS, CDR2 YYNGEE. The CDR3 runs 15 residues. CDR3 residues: CASSNTGKGAGELFF. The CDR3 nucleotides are TGTGCCAGCAGCAATACAGGGAAGGGAGCCGGGGAGCTGTTTTTT.

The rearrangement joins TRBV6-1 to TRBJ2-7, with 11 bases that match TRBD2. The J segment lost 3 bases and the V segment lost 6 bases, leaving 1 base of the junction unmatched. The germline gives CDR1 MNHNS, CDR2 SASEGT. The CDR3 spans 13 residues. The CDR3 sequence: CASRTSGIYEQYF. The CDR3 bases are TGTGCCAGCAGGACTAGCGGGATCTACGAGCAGTACTTC.

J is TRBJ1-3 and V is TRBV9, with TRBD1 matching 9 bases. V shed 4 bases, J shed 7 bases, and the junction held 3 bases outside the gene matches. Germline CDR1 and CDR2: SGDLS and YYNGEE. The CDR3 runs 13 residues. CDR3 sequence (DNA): TGTGCCAGCAGCATCGGACAGGGGAACACCATATATTTT. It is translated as CASSIGQGNTIYF.